This TCR beta chain came from a study of radiation and T cells in renal cell carcinoma. TCRdb keeps only in-frame clones here, not all; method: immunoSEQ multiplex PCR. The table shows about 130,000 clones, with roughly 88% occurring only once. Remarks on this clone: Its target is not known.

Time point of the sample: baseline pretreatment blood. Treatment here: 15 Gy SBRT to primary tumor, nephrectomy 4 weeks later. Germline CDR1 reads SGHNT; CDR2 reads YENEEA. The CDR3 runs 13 residues. V lost 5 bases and J 1 base, leaving 8 bases between the germline ends. General study results and limits: Without pretreatment biopsies, baseline tumor clonotype presence was undetermined. Top tumor clonotypes rose in blood 2 weeks post-radiation, then contracted.

This TCR was recovered from a woman in her fifties or sixties with renal cell carcinoma. This chain connects TRBV11-3 to TRBJ1-1; D gene uncertain. The sample was blood, taken from a patient whose treatment included radiotherapy and nephrectomy. The CDR3 region is CASSQEGNTEAFF. The CDR3 bases are TGTGCCAGCAGCCAGGAGGGGAACACTGAAGCTTTCTTT. The full variable domain, in which reference TRBV11-3 and TRBJ1-1 provide the parts outside the CDR3, is EAGVVQSPRYKIIEKKQPVAFWCNPISGHNTLYWYLQNLGQGPELLIRYENEEAVDDSQLPKDRFSAERLKGVDSTLKIQPAELGDSAVYLCASSQEGNTEAFFGQGTRLTVV.